This TCR beta chain was recorded in a study of cytomegalovirus exposure and HLA in healthy donors. Notes on this clone: Its specificity is unknown.

With 60 Vbeta and 13 Jbeta primers, the PCR was carried out. Sequenced by immunoSEQ multiplex PCR; TCRdb stores in-frame clones only, minus some. The data show approximately 120,000 clones, with over 65% seen just once and approximately 2.6% held by the top ten. Germline CDR1 is SGHTA and CDR2 is FQGNSA. CDR3 length: 15 residues. The V end lost 4 bases, the J end lost 7 bases, and 17 bases lay between the germline ends. Study-wide points: The majority of TCR sequences were rare, yet some public TCRs appeared in many donors. Later on, analysis showed that most CMV-associated TCR beta chains appeared to be HLA-restricted. A reported reduction in N-insertions relative to the 666-donor mean was seen in an Asian-associated ancestry cluster in a later analysis. Later genetic work tied a missense DCLRE1C variant to beta-chain V and J trimming.

This chain connects TRBV7-2 to TRBJ2-1, with D possibly being TRBD1 (5 bases). The receptor was isolated from a female donor in good health and CMV-seronegative. Sample: PBMCs. CDR3 amino acids: CASSWASRGRNEQFF. The CDR3 region has the DNA TGTGCCAGCAGCTGGGCCTCTAGGGGCCGGAATGAGCAGTTCTTC.